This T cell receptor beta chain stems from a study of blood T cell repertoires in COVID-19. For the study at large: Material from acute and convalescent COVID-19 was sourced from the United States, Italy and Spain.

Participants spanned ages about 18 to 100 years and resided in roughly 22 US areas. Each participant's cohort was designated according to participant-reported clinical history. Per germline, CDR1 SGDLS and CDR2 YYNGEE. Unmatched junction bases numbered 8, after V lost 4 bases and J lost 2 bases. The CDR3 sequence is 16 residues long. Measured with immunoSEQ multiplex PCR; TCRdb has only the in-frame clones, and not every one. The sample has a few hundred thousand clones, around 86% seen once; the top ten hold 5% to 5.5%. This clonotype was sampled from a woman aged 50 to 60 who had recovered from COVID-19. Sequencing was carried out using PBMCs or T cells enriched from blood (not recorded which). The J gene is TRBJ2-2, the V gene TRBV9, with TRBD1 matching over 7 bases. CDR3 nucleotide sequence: TGTGCCAGCAGCCGCGGACAGGCACCCAACACCGGGGAGCTGTTTTTT. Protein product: CASSRGQAPNTGELFF.